This T cell receptor (beta chain) emerged from a study of blood T cell repertoires in COVID-19 (dated by TCRdb to 2020 to 2022). A note on the overall study: Collaborator samples came from the United States, Italy and Spain and covered acute and convalescent phases of COVID-19. The prospective study material was composed of cDNA or gDNA derived from T cells, B-cell-depleted T cells, or PBMCs. The samples were drawn from two sources: the first 160 participants of the ongoing ImmuneRACE study, and approximately 1,300 subjects contributed by 6 global collaborators. Sample metadata almost always included a de-identified subject ID, COVID-19 status, age in years and sex. The repertoires were released in a freely available public database intended as a resource for research on the immune response to SARS-CoV-2. HLA class I and class II types, where available, came from metadata supplied by the sample provider rather than from assay-based typing. The dataset comprised deeply sampled blood TCRbeta repertoires from subjects exposed to, actively infected with, or recovered from COVID-19.

Study-level results and caveats: Clinical and demographic metadata were provided uncurated, with the amount varying by source and participant.

The CDR3 measures 16 amino acids from cysteine to phenylalanine. Only the CDR3 part of the read is kept: 48 bases, read in frame from the first base. From a lookup of the germline V gene, CDR1 and CDR2 are MDHEN and SYDVKM. Trimming takes 5 bases off V and 4 bases off J; junction bases not matched to a gene: 9. This clone was seen a single time. The target of this receptor is not known. Base qualities are not provided; no much larger clone lies one nucleotide away. TCRbeta CDR3 regions were amplified from genomic DNA by means of the immunoSEQ Assay, a bias-controlled multiplex PCR. Per the authors' processing: Nucleated cell counts per sample were estimated from amplification of reference gene primers within the assay. To quantify the absolute abundance of each unique TCRbeta CDR3 rearrangement, sequence reads were collapsed and filtered. For each sample, productive Simpson clonality was calculated as the square root of Simpson's diversity index across productive rearrangements. Not all clones reach the TCRdb copy of this immuneACCESS table, which keeps in-frame sequences only. Checked studies attribute under half of the gap to unresolved V genes and leave the rest unexplained. The DNA was the basis for D and trimming; V, J and clone size are from that table. The sample includes 350,000 to 450,000 clones, with 70% to 90% observed a single time. Together, the top ten hold about 1.5% of the sample.

Enrolling through a virtual design, the prospective study's participants ranged in age from roughly 18 to 90 years and lived across some 23 United States geographic areas. In the prospective study, cohorts were assigned on the basis of participant-reported clinical history obtained from a screening survey and a study questionnaire. Exposed participants had been in contact, within 2 weeks of entering the study, with a person who had a PCR-confirmed or clinician-diagnosed case of COVID-19. In the prospective study, mobile phlebotomists collected whole blood, serum and a nasopharyngeal or oropharyngeal swab from each participant. Participants in the prospective study had the option to provide additional blood draws and questionnaires over a roughly 2-month period. Before DNA extraction, blood samples from the prospective study were shipped at room temperature or frozen.

This clonotype was sampled from a woman between 18 and 29 years old who had been exposed to COVID-19. Sequencing was performed on PBMCs or T cells enriched from blood (not recorded which). The rearranged chain carries TRBV28 and TRBJ2-7; the junction holds 12 bases that match TRBD1. The DNA reads TGTGCCAGCAGTCCACTCGGGACAGGGGGCGAATACGAGCAGTACTTC. This codes for CASSPLGTGGEYEQYF. Where the CDR3 stops, the reference TRBV28 and TRBJ2-7 genes take over; the full variable domain is DVKVTQSSRYLVKRTGEKVFLECVQDMDHENMFWYRQDPGLGLRLIYFSYDVKMKEKGDIPEGYSVSREKKERFSLILESASTNQTSMYLCASSPLGTGGEYEQYFGPGTRLTVT.